The entry that follows covers one T cell receptor (beta chain) sequence. The PCR made use of 60 Vbeta and 13 Jbeta primers. Profiling relied on immunoSEQ multiplex PCR, and the TCRdb table lists in-frame clones only, not all of them. The sample consists of about 150,000 clones, more than 75% of them appearing once. The sample originates from a study of cytomegalovirus exposure and HLA in healthy donors. Study-wide context: As released early, the data held roughly 85 million unique TCRs from HLA-typed donors.

From germline, CDR1 is ENHRY and CDR2 SYGVKD. Unmatched junction bases numbered 6, after V lost 11 bases and J lost 6 bases. This CDR3 spans 12 amino acids. The material sequenced was PBMCs. This sequence joins TRBV10-3 and TRBJ2-2, with TRBD1 matching 7 bases. This clonotype was sampled from a male donor in good health and CMV-seronegative. CDR3 residues: CASHRGSGELFF. In DNA, the CDR3 is TGTGCCTCCCACAGGGGATCCGGGGAGCTGTTTTTT.